This T cell receptor beta chain derives from a study of spatial heterogeneity in lung cancer. On the study more broadly: The library had UMIs, and each TCR and UMI pair averaged more than ten raw reads.

Stated time point: sample taken at primary tumor resection. Unsorted whole RNA samples from tumor, nontumor lung or frozen PBMC were sequenced. Every TCR cDNA molecule carried a tag that served as a unique molecular identifier. One entry per CDR3 protein results from TCRdb running MiXCR on the 5' RACE reads. The repertoire holds approximately 44,000 distinct CDR3 sequences, with roughly an eighth as singletons. V was clipped by 1 base and J by 5 bases; unmatched bases: 16. The CDR3 has 19 amino acids. Germline CDR1 reads LGHNA; CDR2 reads YSLEER. This clonotype was counted at least ten times. The sequenced sample was PBMCs, obtained at surgery. This clonotype originated in a male donor with early-stage non-small cell lung cancer. The chain has TRBV4-3 and TRBJ2-2, with 7 bases that match TRBD2. This CDR3 is CASSQGGSFLGLGTGELFF. As DNA, the CDR3 is TGCGCCAGCAGCCAAGGAGGATCATTTTTAGGACTAGGAACCGGGGAGCTGTTTTTT.